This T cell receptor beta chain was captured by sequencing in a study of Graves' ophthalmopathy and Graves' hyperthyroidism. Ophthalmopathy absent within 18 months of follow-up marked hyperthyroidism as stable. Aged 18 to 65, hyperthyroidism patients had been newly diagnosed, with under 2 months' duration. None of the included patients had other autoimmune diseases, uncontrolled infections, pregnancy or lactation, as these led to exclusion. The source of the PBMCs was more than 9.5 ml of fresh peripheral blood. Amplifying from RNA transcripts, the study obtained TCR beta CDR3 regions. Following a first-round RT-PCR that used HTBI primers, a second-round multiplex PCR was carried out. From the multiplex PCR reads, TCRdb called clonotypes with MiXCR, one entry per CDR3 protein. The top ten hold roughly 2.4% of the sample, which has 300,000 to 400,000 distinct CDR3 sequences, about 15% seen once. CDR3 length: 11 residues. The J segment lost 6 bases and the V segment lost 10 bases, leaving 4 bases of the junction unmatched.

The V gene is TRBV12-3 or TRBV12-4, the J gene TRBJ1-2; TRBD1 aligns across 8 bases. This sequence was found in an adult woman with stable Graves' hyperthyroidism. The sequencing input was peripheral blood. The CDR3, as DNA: TGTGCCATCCAGGGGGCTAATGGCTACACCTTC. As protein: CAIQGANGYTF.